This T cell receptor (beta chain) was profiled in a study of blood T cell repertoires in COVID-19. Study in general: Samples came from the United States, Italy and Spain, spanning acute and convalescent COVID-19. T cells, B-cell-depleted T cells, or PBMCs provided the cDNA or gDNA that served as material.

The germline gives CDR1 SGDLS, CDR2 YYNGEE. The ends were cut back, 0 bases at V and 2 bases at J, with 8 bases in the middle. This CDR3 is 14 amino acids long. The method was immunoSEQ multiplex PCR; TCRdb's version includes in-frame clones alone and lacks a portion of them. The sample has over 100,000 clones; around 83% are singletons. The source of this sequence is a woman older than 75 with active or convalescent COVID-19. The chain has TRBV9 and TRBJ1-1, with unresolved D. The sequenced material came from peripheral blood. The CDR3 is CASSVGTINTEAFF. The CDR3 DNA reads TGTGCCAGCAGCGTAGGCACTATTAACACTGAAGCTTTCTTT.